This T cell receptor beta chain is drawn from a study of T-cell reconstitution after alpha-beta-depleted transplantation in children. Study-wide points: Diversity of TCRbeta at day 60 was high in some patients, arising from surviving recipient T cells and thymic progenitors. Most T-cell counts and diversity one year after the transplant came from T cells that were newly produced.

The TCRbeta library was prepared with unique molecular identifiers. MiXCR was run by TCRdb on the PCR reads, yielding one entry per CDR3 protein. The table has roughly 98,000 distinct CDR3 sequences, 15% to 17% seen once. As to this clonotype: Antigen unknown.

The CDR3 totals 13 residues. CDR1 and CDR2 (germline): DFQATT, SNEGSKA (reference sequence). Trimming pared 5 bases from V and 0 bases from J, leaving 9 bases between. Here the sequenced sample was PBMCs, mostly from graft donor cells, taken 180 days after TCRalphabeta/CD19-depleted stem cell transplant. The gene calls are TRBV20-1 and TRBJ2-3; D possibly corresponds to TRBD2 (5 bases). The clonotype comes from a male patient between 2 and 15 years old who had a stem cell transplant for acute lymphoblastic leukemia, so the T cells may come from the graft donor. CDR3 nucleotides: TGCAGTGCTCCGGGATTTAGCACAGATACGCAGTATTTT. This codes for CSAPGFSTDTQYF.